This TCR beta chain was recovered during a study of spatial heterogeneity in lung cancer. Points from the study as a whole: Expanded tumor TCRs that were ubiquitous appeared in blood more at resection than follow-up.

Time point denoted: sample taken at primary tumor resection. The authors sequenced whole RNA from tumor, nontumor lung or frozen PBMC without sorting. This clonotype was detected many times. Antigen specificity is unknown. A unique molecular identifier was attached to every TCR cDNA molecule. TCRdb processed the 5' RACE reads anew with MiXCR; each CDR3 protein has one entry. Counted here are 35,000 to 55,000 distinct CDR3 sequences, approximately 6.8% occurring once; the ten biggest clones make up around 43%. V was clipped by 7 bases and J by 4 bases, with 25 bases between them. Germline V lookup: CDR1 MNHEY, CDR2 SVGEGT. This CDR3 is built from 18 residues.

The sequence was collected from a female donor with early-stage non-small cell lung cancer. The chain employs TRBV6-2 or TRBV6-3 and TRBJ2-2; possible D gene TRBD1, 5 bases. The specimen comprised PBMCs, sampled at surgery. CDR3 sequence reads: CASTDPRGIPLFTGELFF. For the CDR3, the DNA is TGTGCCAGCACCGACCCTAGGGGAATACCCCTTTTCACCGGGGAGCTGTTTTTT.